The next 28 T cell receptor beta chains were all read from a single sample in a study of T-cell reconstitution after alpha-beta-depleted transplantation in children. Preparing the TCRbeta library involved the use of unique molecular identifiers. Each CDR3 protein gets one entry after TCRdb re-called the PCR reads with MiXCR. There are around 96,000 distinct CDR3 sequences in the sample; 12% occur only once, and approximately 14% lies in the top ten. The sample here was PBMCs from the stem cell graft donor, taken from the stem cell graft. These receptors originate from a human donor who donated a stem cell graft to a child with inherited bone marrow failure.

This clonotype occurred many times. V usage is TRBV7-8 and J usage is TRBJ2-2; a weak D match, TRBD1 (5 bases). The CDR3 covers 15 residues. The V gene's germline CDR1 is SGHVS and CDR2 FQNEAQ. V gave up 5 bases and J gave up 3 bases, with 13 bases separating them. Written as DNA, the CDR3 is TGTGCCAGCAGCCGGTGGGCAGGGTACACCGGGGAGCTGTTTTTT. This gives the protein CASSRWAGYTGELFF.

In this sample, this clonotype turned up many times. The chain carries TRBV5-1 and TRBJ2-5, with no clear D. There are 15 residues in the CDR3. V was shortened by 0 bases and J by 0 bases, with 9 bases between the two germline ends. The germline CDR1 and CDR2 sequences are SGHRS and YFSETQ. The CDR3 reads CASSLDGAYQETQYF. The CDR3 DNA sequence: TGCGCCAGCAGCTTGGACGGCGCGTACCAAGAGACCCAGTACTTC.

CDR3 bases: TGTGCCAGCAGTTACTCGACAGAGAACTATGGCTACACCTTC. It specifies CASSYSTENYGYTF. The chain joins TRBV6-5 to TRBJ1-2, with D maybe TRBD1 (5 bases). This CDR3 spans 14 amino acids. The V gene's germline CDR1 is MNHEY and CDR2 SVGAGI. V lost 0 bases, J lost 2 bases, and 7 bases lay in between.

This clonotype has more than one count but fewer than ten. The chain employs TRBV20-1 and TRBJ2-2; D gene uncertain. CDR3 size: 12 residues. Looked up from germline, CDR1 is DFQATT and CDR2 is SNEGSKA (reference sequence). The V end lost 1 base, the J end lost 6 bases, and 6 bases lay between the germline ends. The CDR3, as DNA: TGCAGTGCTAGAGTCGTGTCCGGGGAGCTGTTTTTT. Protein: CSARVVSGELFF.

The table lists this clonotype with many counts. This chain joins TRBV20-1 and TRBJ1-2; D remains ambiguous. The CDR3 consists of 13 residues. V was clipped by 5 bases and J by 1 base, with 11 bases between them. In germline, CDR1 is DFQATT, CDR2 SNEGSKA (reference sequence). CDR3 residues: CSASRAVNYGYTF. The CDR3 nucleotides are TGCAGTGCTTCCCGCGCAGTTAACTATGGCTACACCTTC.

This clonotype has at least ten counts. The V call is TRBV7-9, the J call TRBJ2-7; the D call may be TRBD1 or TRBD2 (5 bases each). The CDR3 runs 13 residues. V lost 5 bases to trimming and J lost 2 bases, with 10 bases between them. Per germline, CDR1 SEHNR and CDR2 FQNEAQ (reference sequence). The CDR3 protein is CASSRDLAYEQYF. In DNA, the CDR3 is TGTGCCAGCAGCCGGGACCTCGCCTACGAGCAGTACTTC.

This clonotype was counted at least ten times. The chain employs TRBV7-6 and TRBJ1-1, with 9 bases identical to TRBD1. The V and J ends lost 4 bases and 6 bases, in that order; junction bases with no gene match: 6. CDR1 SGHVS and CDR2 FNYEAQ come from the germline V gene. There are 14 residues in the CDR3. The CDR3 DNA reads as TGTGCCAGCAGCTATGGACAGGGGAGCCCTGAAGCTTTCTTT. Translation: CASSYGQGSPEAFF. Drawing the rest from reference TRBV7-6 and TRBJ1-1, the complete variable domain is GAGVSQSPRYKVTKRGQDVALRCDPISGHVSLYWYRQALGQGPEFLTYFNYEAQQDKSGLPNDRFSAERPEGSISTLTIQRTEQRDSAMYRCASSYGQGSPEAFFGQGTRLTVV.

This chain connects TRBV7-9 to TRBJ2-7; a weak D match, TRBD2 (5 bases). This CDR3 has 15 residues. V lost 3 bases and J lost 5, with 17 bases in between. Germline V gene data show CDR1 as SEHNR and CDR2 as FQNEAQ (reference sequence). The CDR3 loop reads CASSFWLAGENEQYF. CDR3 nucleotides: TGTGCCAGCAGCTTTTGGCTCGCCGGGGAGAACGAGCAGTACTTC.

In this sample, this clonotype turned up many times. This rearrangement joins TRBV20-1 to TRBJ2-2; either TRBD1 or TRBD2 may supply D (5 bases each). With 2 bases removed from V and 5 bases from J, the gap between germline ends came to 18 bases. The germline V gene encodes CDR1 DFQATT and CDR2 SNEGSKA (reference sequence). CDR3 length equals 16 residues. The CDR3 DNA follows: TGCAGTGCTAGATTGCCCGGGACCCTCTTGACCGGGGAGCTGTTTTTT. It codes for CSARLPGTLLTGELFF.

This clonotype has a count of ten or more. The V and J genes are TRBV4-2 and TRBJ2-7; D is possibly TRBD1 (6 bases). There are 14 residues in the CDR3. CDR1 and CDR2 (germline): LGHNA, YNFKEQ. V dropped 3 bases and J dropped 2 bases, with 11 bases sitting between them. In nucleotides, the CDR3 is TGTGCCAGCAGCCATACAGGGTGGGCCTACGAGCAGTACTTC. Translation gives CASSHTGWAYEQYF.

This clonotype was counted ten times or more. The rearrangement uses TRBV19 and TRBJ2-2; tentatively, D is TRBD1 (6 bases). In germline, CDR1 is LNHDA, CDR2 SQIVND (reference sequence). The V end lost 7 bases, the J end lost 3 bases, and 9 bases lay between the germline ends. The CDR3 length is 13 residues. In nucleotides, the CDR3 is TGTGCCAGTACCAACAGGGACACCGGGGAGCTGTTTTTT. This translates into CASTNRDTGELFF.

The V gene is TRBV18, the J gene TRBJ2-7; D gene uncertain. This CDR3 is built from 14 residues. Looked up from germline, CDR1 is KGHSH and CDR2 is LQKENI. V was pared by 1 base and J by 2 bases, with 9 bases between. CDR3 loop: CASSPLDNTYEQYF. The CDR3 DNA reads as TGTGCCAGCTCACCACTAGACAACACCTACGAGCAGTACTTC.

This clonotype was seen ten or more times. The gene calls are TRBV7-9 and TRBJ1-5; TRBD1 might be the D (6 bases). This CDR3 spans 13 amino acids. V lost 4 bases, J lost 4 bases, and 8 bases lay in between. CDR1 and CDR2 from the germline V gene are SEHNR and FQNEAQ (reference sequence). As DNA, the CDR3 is TGTGCCAGCAGCTCTACAGGGAATCAGCCCCAGCATTTT. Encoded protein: CASSSTGNQPQHF.

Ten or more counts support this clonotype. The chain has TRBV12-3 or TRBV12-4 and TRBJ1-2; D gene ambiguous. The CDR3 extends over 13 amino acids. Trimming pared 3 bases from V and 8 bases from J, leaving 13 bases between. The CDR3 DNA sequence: TGTGCCAGCAGTTTTGAAGGGCTCGGGGGCTACACCTTC. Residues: CASSFEGLGGYTF.

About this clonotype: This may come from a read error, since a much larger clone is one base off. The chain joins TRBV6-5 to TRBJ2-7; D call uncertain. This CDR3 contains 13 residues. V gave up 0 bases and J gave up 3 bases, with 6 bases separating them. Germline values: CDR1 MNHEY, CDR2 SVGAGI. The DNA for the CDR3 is TGTGCCAGCAGTTACTCTGCCAGCTACGAGCAGTACTTC. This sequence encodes CASSYSASYEQYF.

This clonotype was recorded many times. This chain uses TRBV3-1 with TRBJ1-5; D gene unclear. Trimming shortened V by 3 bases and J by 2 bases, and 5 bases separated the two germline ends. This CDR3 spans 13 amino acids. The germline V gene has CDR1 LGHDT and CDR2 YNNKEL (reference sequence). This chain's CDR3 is CASSQDGNQPQHF. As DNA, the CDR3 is TGTGCCAGCAGCCAGGACGGCAATCAGCCCCAGCATTTT. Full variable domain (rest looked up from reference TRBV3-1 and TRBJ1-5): DTAVSQTPKYLVTQMGNDKSIKCEQNLGHDTMYWYKQDSKKFLKIMFSYNNKELIINETVPNRFSPKSPDKAHLNLHINSLELGDSAVYFCASSQDGNQPQHFGDGTRLSIL.

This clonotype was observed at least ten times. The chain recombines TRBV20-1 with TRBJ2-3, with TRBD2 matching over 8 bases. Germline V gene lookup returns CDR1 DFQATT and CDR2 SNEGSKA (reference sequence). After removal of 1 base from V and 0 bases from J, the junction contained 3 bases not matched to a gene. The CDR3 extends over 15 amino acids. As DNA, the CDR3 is TGCAGTGCTAGAGCGGCTAGCGGGAGCACAGATACGCAGTATTTT. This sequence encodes CSARAASGSTDTQYF.

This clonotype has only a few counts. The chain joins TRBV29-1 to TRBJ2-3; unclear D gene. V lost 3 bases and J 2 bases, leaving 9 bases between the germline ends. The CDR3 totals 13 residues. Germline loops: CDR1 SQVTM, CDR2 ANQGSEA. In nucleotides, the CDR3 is TGCAGCGTTGATGACCCGGTCACAGATACGCAGTATTTT. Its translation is CSVDDPVTDTQYF.

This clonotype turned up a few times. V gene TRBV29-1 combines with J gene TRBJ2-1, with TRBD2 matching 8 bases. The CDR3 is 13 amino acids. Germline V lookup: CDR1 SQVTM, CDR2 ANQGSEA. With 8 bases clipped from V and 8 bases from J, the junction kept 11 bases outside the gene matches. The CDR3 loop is CSSGSGGIYEQFF. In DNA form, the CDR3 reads TGCAGCTCAGGCAGCGGGGGAATTTATGAGCAGTTCTTC.

CDR3 nucleotide sequence: TGTGCCAGCAGCGCCGGGAGCCTAGGGTACTCTGGGGCCAACGTCCTGACTTTC. Its translation: CASSAGSLGYSGANVLTF. This chain joins TRBV4-2 and TRBJ2-6; maybe TRBD2 (6 bases). Germline CDR1 reads LGHNA; CDR2 reads YNFKEQ. This CDR3 region has 18 residues. V lost 5 bases and J lost 0, with 17 bases in between.

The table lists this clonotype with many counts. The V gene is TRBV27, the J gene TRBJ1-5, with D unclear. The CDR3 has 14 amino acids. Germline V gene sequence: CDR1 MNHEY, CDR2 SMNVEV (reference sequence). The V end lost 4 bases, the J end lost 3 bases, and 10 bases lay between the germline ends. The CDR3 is CASSWAGVNQPQHF. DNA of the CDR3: TGTGCCAGCAGTTGGGCCGGGGTCAATCAGCCCCAGCATTTT.

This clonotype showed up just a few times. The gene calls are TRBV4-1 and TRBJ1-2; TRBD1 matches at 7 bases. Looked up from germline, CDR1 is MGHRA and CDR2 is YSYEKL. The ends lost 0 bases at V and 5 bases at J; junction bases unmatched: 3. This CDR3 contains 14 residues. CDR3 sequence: CASSQDGDSYGYTF. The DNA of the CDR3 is TGCGCCAGCAGCCAAGATGGGGACAGTTATGGCTACACCTTC.

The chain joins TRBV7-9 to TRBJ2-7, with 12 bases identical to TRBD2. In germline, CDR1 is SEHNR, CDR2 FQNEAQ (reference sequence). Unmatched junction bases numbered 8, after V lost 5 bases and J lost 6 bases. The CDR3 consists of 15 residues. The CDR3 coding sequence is TGTGCCAGCAGCACCCTAGCGGGGGGGCCGGGCGAGCAGTACTTC. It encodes CASSTLAGGPGEQYF. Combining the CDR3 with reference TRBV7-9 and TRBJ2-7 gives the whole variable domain DTGVSQNPRHKITKRGQNVTFRCDPISEHNRLYWYRQTLGQGPEFLTYFQNEAQLEKSRLLSDRFSAERPKGSFSTLEIQRTEQGDSAMYLCASSTLAGGPGEQYFGPGTRLTVT.

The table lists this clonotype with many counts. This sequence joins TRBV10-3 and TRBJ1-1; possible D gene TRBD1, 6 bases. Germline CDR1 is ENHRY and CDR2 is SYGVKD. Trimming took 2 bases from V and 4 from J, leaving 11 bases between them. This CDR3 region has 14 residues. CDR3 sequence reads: CAISESGGLTEAFF. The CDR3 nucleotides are TGTGCCATCAGTGAGAGCGGGGGCCTCACTGAAGCTTTCTTT.

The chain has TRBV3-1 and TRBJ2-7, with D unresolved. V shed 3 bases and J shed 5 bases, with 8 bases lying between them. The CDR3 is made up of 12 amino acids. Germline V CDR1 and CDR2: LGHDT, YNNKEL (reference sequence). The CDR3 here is CASSHGRNEQYF. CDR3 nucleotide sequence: TGTGCCAGCAGCCACGGTAGGAACGAGCAGTACTTC.

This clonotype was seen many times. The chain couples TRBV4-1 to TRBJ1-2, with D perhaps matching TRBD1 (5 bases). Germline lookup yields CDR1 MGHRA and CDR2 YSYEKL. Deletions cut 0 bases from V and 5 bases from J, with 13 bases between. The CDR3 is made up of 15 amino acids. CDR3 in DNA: TGCGCCAGCAGCCAAGATCAGGGTACGGGTTATGGCTACACCTTC. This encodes CASSQDQGTGYGYTF.

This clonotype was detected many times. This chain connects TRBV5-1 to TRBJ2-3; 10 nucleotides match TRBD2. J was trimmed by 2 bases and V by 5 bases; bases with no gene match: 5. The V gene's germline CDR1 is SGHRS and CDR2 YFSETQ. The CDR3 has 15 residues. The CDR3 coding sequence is TGCGCCAGCAGAACTAGCGGGGTCCTCACAGATACGCAGTATTTT. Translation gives CASRTSGVLTDTQYF. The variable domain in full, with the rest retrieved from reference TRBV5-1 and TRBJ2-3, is KAGVTQTPRYLIKTRGQQVTLSCSPISGHRSVSWYQQTPGQGLQFLFEYFSETQRNKGNFPGRFSGRQFSNSRSEMNVSTLELGDSALYLCASRTSGVLTDTQYFGPGTRLTVL.

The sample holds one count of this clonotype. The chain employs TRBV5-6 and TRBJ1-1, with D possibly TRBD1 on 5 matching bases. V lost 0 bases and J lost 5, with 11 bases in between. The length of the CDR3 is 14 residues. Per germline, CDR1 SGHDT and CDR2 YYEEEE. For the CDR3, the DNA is TGTGCCAGCAGCTTGGGACAGCGGCGTACTGAAGCTTTCTTT. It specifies CASSLGQRRTEAFF.